These 27 T cell receptor beta chains were all obtained from the same sample, sequenced in a study of human T cells and chemical hapten exposure. TCRdb ran MiXCR on the RACE reads and lists one entry per CDR3 protein. The sample contains about 360,000 distinct CDR3 sequences, under 9% of which appear only once. Time point here: patch test 1, 2 weeks after DPC sensitization. Indicated treatment: therapeutic diphenylcyclopropenone sensitization with weekly scalp DPC. The sample consisted of whole blood, taken in connection with sensitization to the hapten diphenylcyclopropenone (DPC). Receptors were obtained from a woman aged 18-30 years with alopecia areata. Some clones in this sample may be carry-over from other donors' samples.

This clonotype has only a few counts. This chain links TRBV6-1 with TRBJ2-6; D is ambiguous. With 8 bases removed from V and 0 bases from J, the gap between germline ends came to 5 bases. The length of the CDR3 is 13 residues. Germline CDR1 is MNHNS and CDR2 is SASEGT. CDR3 nucleotides: TGTGCCAGCTTGATCTCTGGGGCCAACGTCCTGACTTTC. Its protein product is CASLISGANVLTF.

V is TRBV5-4 and J is TRBJ2-3; 10 positions match TRBD2. Germline V CDR1 and CDR2: SGHNT, YYREEE (reference sequence). The CDR3 runs to 17 residues. V shed 0 bases, J shed 6 bases, and the junction held 10 bases outside the gene matches. CDR3 nucleotide sequence: TGTGCCAGCAGCTTGGATACCTGGGCTAGCGGGGGTGATACGCAGTATTTT. Amino acids: CASSLDTWASGGDTQYF.

The rearrangement links TRBV6-2 or TRBV6-3 to TRBJ2-3; 8 positions match TRBD1. The ends lost 0 bases at V and 3 bases at J; junction bases unmatched: 5. The CDR3 extends over 16 amino acids. Germline CDR1 is MNHEY and CDR2 is SVGEGT. CDR3: CASSYSGQGATDTQYF. In nucleotides, the CDR3 is TGTGCCAGCAGTTACTCGGGTCAGGGGGCTACAGATACGCAGTATTTT.

This chain joins TRBV5-4 and TRBJ2-4, with D perhaps TRBD1 (6 bases). Germline CDR1 SGHNT, CDR2 YYREEE (reference sequence). The CDR3 runs 10 residues. V shed 3 bases and J shed 16 bases, with 11 bases lying between them. The CDR3 bases are TGTGCCAGCAGCTACAGGGTATGCTACTTC. Amino acid sequence: CASSYRVCYF.

This clonotype came up a few times. This chain connects TRBV24-1 to TRBJ2-3; D is ambiguous. The V gene lost 4 bases and the J gene lost 2 bases, with 6 bases spanning the gap. Looked up from germline, CDR1 is KGHDR and CDR2 is SFDVKD. The CDR3 length is 13 residues. The CDR3 DNA reads TGTGCCACCAGTGAAACAAACACAGATACGCAGTATTTT. It translates to CATSETNTDTQYF.

This clonotype has a count of ten or more. The rearrangement links TRBV6-5 to TRBJ1-1, with TRBD1 matching over 7 bases. V shed 6 bases and J 8 bases; nucleotides not matched to a gene: 18. The CDR3 spans 16 residues. Looked up from germline, CDR1 is MNHEY and CDR2 is SVGAGI. The CDR3 loop is CASRHMTGNVPNEAFF. The CDR3 bases are TGTGCCAGCAGACACATGACAGGGAACGTCCCCAACGAAGCTTTCTTT.

This clonotype has only a few counts. The V gene is TRBV19, the J gene TRBJ2-3, with TRBD2 identical over 8 bases. The germline V gene has CDR1 LNHDA and CDR2 SQIVND (reference sequence). The CDR3 is made up of 14 amino acids. V lost 6 bases and J lost 2; bases outside the gene matches: 4. The DNA for the CDR3 is TGTGCCAGTAGGAAGCGGGGGACCACAGATACGCAGTATTTT. Amino acids: CASRKRGTTDTQYF.

V and J are TRBV7-2 and TRBJ1-5; no firm D call. In germline, CDR1 is SGHTA, CDR2 FQGNSA. V lost 1 base to trimming and J lost 6 bases, with 13 bases between them. The CDR3 contains 15 residues. The CDR3, as DNA: TGTGCCAGCAGCTTAGGGGGTCAAACCAGTCAGCCCCAGCATTTT. This gives the protein CASSLGGQTSQPQHF. The whole variable domain, remainder taken from reference TRBV7-2 and TRBJ1-5, is GAGVSQSPSNKVTEKGKDVELRCDPISGHTALYWYRQSLGQGLEFLIYFQGNSAPDKSGLPSDRFSAERTGGSVSTLTIQRTQQEDSAVYLCASSLGGQTSQPQHFGDGTRLSIL.

This clonotype is labeled medium-sized (0.01 to 0.1%). This chain links TRBV3-1 with TRBJ2-2, with 7 bases identical to TRBD2. The CDR3 sequence is 19 residues long. Germline V lookup: CDR1 LGHDT, CDR2 YNNKEL (reference sequence). Losses at the gene ends were 3 bases for V and 4 bases for J; bases not matched to a gene: 17. CDR3 nucleotide sequence: TGTGCCAGCAGCCAGCCCCCGGAGCAAGCGGGGTTAGTCACCGGGGAGCTGTTTTTT. Residues: CASSQPPEQAGLVTGELFF.

The rearrangement links TRBV12-3 or TRBV12-4 to TRBJ2-7, with TRBD1 matching over 9 bases. There are 13 residues in the CDR3. Losses at the gene ends were 4 bases for V and 7 bases for J; bases not matched to a gene: 5. CDR3 region: CASSSTGQGEQYF. The DNA for the CDR3 is TGTGCCAGCAGTTCGACAGGACAGGGGGAGCAGTACTTC.

This clonotype was counted only a few times. The V call is TRBV7-9, the J call TRBJ2-2; D is undetermined. CDR3 length: 15 amino acids. Germline CDR1 reads SEHNR; CDR2 reads FQNEAQ (reference sequence). V lost 5 bases, J lost 0 bases, and 10 bases lay in between. The CDR3 bases are TGTGCCAGCAGCCTATGGACCGCGAACACCGGGGAGCTGTTTTTT. Its translation is CASSLWTANTGELFF. The full variable domain, completed using reference TRBV7-9 and TRBJ2-2, is DTGVSQNPRHKITKRGQNVTFRCDPISEHNRLYWYRQTLGQGPEFLTYFQNEAQLEKSRLLSDRFSAERPKGSFSTLEIQRTEQGDSAMYLCASSLWTANTGELFFGEGSRLTVL.

The chain links TRBV4-3 to TRBJ2-2; the match to TRBD1 covers 7 bases. CDR1 LGHNA and CDR2 YSLEER come from the germline V gene. This CDR3 has 17 amino acids. J gave up 5 bases and V 0 bases, and 9 bases lay outside the gene matches. CDR3 in amino acids: CASSQDGLRGPTGELFF. The CDR3 nucleotides are TGCGCCAGCAGCCAAGATGGATTGAGGGGGCCAACCGGGGAGCTGTTTTTT.

This clonotype was seen only a few times. The chain couples TRBV6-2 or TRBV6-3 to TRBJ1-3; D gene uncertain. Germline CDR1 is MNHEY and CDR2 is SVGEGT. Trimming removed 6 bases at V and 4 bases at J, with 7 bases between. CDR3 length: 12 amino acids. The CDR3 here is CASSSYGNTIYF. The CDR3, as DNA: TGTGCCAGCAGCTCGTACGGAAACACCATATATTTT.

This clonotype has more than one count but fewer than ten. V and J are TRBV28 and TRBJ1-5; D remains ambiguous. The germline V and J ends were trimmed by 4 bases and 4 bases, with 17 bases remaining between them. Per the germline V gene, CDR1 is MDHEN and CDR2 is SYDVKM. This CDR3 comprises 16 residues. This chain's CDR3 is CASSSQIGTINQPQHF. The CDR3 DNA reads TGTGCCAGCAGTTCCCAAATCGGCACTATTAATCAGCCCCAGCATTTT.

The DNA of the CDR3 is TGTGCCAGCAGTCCTCCTCGGGCCCTATCTTCACAAGAGACCCAGTACTTC. Encoded protein: CASSPPRALSSQETQYF. V is TRBV6-2 or TRBV6-3 and J is TRBJ2-5; D gene unclear. Trimming pared 5 bases from V and 2 bases from J, leaving 21 bases between. Germline-derived CDR1 and CDR2 are MNHEY and SVGEGT. The CDR3 totals 17 residues.

In this sample, this clonotype turned up a few times. The DNA of the CDR3 is TGCGCCAGCAGGGAGGGAGAATATAATTCACCCCTCCACTTT. Protein sequence: CASREGEYNSPLHF. J is TRBJ1-6 and V is TRBV4-3; no clear D gene. V shed 6 bases and J shed 4 bases, with 10 bases lying between them. Germline CDR1 is LGHNA and CDR2 is YSLEER. CDR3 length equals 14 residues.

The chain uses TRBV6-2 or TRBV6-3 and TRBJ2-1, with 15 bases that match TRBD2. The trim removed 6 bases at V and 8 bases at J, leaving 11 bases unmatched. Germline assignment: CDR1 MNHEY and CDR2 SVGEGT. The CDR3 runs 17 residues. CDR3 loop: CASSQFGTSGGLHEQFF. The CDR3 DNA reads TGTGCCAGCAGCCAATTCGGGACTAGCGGGGGGTTGCATGAGCAGTTCTTC.

The rearrangement links TRBV6-6 to TRBJ2-7; 8 nucleotides match TRBD1. The CDR3 length is 14 residues. Germline CDR1 MNHNY, CDR2 SVGAGI (reference sequence). V dropped 2 bases and J dropped 7; count of bases not matched to a gene: 7. The CDR3 nucleotides read TGTGCCAGCAGTTACCCGGGACAGGCCTTTGAGCAGTACTTC. Its translation is CASSYPGQAFEQYF.

This chain links TRBV20-1 with TRBJ1-5, with D maybe TRBD1 (6 bases). CDR3 length: 15 amino acids. Germline CDR1 is DFQATT and CDR2 is SNEGSKA (reference sequence). The V gene lost 5 bases and the J gene lost 6 bases, with 20 bases spanning the gap. CDR3 DNA: TGCAGTGCTCCACCCGGCCAGGGGTACGGTCAGCCCCAGCATTTT. It encodes CSAPPGQGYGQPQHF.

This clonotype has ten or more counts. This chain joins TRBV19 and TRBJ2-1, with a possible D match to TRBD2 (5 bases). Germline lookup yields CDR1 LNHDA and CDR2 SQIVND (reference sequence). This CDR3 has 16 amino acids. V was pared by 6 bases and J by 1 base, with 16 bases between. The CDR3 is CASSLLGSLSYNEQFF. Here the CDR3 DNA reads TGTGCCAGTAGCTTACTGGGGAGCCTATCCTACAATGAGCAGTTCTTC. Based on the CDR3 plus reference TRBV19 and TRBJ2-1, the full variable domain is DGGITQSPKYLFRKEGQNVTLSCEQNLNHDAMYWYRQDPGQGLRLIYYSQIVNDFQKGDIAEGYSVSREKKESFPLTVTSAQKNPTAFYLCASSLLGSLSYNEQFFGPGTRLTVL.

The chain joins TRBV5-4 to TRBJ1-1, with D possibly TRBD1 on 5 matching bases. Germline V gene sequence: CDR1 SGHNT, CDR2 YYREEE (reference sequence). V was trimmed by 4 bases and J by 7 bases, leaving 20 bases between them. The CDR3 loop spans 15 amino acids. This chain's CDR3 is CASSEPPGSLSEAFF. CDR3 sequence (DNA): TGTGCCAGCAGCGAACCACCAGGGAGTCTTAGTGAAGCTTTCTTT.

This clonotype was recorded a few times. The chain uses TRBV7-8 and TRBJ2-3; 9 positions agree with TRBD1. The CDR3 sequence is 19 residues long. Germline CDR1 is SGHVS and CDR2 is FQNEAQ. V lost 5 bases to trimming and J lost 2 bases; unmatched junction nucleotides: 17. The CDR3 region has the DNA TGTGCCAGCAGCCTTGCCCACTTTAGACAGGGGGGGTACACAGATACGCAGTATTTT. It encodes CASSLAHFRQGGYTDTQYF.

In its sample, this clonotype was seen a few times. The V call is TRBV7-9, the J call TRBJ2-5; 10 bases align to TRBD2. The CDR3 runs to 16 residues. Trimming took 4 bases from V and 2 from J; bases not matched to a gene: 7. Germline loops: CDR1 SEHNR, CDR2 FQNEAQ (reference sequence). The CDR3 loop reads CASSSTSGEGQETQYF. DNA for the CDR3: TGTGCCAGCAGCTCCACTAGCGGGGAGGGTCAAGAGACCCAGTACTTC.

The J gene is TRBJ2-2, the V gene TRBV5-4, with D perhaps assigned TRBD1 or TRBD2 (5 bases each). V gave up 0 bases and J gave up 6 bases, with 15 bases separating them. The CDR3 runs to 16 residues. The germline gives CDR1 SGHNT, CDR2 YYREEE (reference sequence). The CDR3 sequence is CASSLVVGRGSGELFF. The DNA for the CDR3 is TGTGCCAGCAGCTTGGTCGTGGGACGGGGATCCGGGGAGCTGTTTTTT.

This clonotype was seen a handful of times. This chain joins TRBV12-3 or TRBV12-4 and TRBJ1-6, with D uncertain. Trimming removed 7 bases at V and 2 bases at J, with 9 bases between. This CDR3 contains 14 residues. CDR3 nucleotide sequence: TGTGCCAGCACCACCGTTACCTATAATTCACCCCTCCACTTT. This codes for CASTTVTYNSPLHF.

This clonotype has a count of ten or more. V usage is TRBV28 and J usage is TRBJ1-1, with D tentatively TRBD1 (6 bases). Germline CDR1 and CDR2: MDHEN and SYDVKM. The CDR3 runs 14 residues. V was cut by 2 bases and J by 2 bases, with 9 bases left in between. CDR3 coding DNA: TGTGCCAGCAGTTTAGGACAGTTCAACACTGAAGCTTTCTTT. It translates to CASSLGQFNTEAFF.

The chain employs TRBV6-5 and TRBJ1-4, with D unclear. The ends were cut back, 5 bases at V and 4 bases at J, with 11 bases in the middle. This CDR3 spans 14 amino acids. CDR1 and CDR2 from the germline V gene are MNHEY and SVGAGI. This CDR3 reads CASSRLPYNEKLFF. CDR3 bases: TGTGCCAGCAGTCGACTACCTTATAATGAAAAACTGTTTTTT.